The 6 T cell receptor beta chains listed next were all sequenced from one sample in a study of cytomegalovirus exposure and HLA in healthy donors. Vbeta (60) and Jbeta (13) primers were used in the PCR. Profiling relied on immunoSEQ multiplex PCR, and the TCRdb table lists in-frame clones only, not all of them. The top ten clones hold more than 8% of a sample with about 120,000 clones, approximately 80% of them seen once. The sample comprised PBMCs. Receptor source: a female donor in good health and CMV-seropositive.

The chain uses TRBV5-1 and TRBJ1-4, with TRBD1 as a possible D gene (5 bases). The CDR3 length is 15 residues. Trimming took off 3 bases at V and 4 bases at J, with 13 bases between the two ends. CDR1 is SGHRS and CDR2 is YFSETQ in the germline V gene. This CDR3 is CASSSAGSSNEKLFF. As DNA, the CDR3 is TGCGCCAGCAGCTCAGCAGGGTCGAGTAATGAAAAACTGTTTTTT. The full variable domain, completed using reference TRBV5-1 and TRBJ1-4, is KAGVTQTPRYLIKTRGQQVTLSCSPISGHRSVSWYQQTPGQGLQFLFEYFSETQRNKGNFPGRFSGRQFSNSRSEMNVSTLELGDSALYLCASSSAGSSNEKLFFGSGTQLSVL.

J is TRBJ1-2 and V is TRBV19; D gene uncertain. The CDR3 runs 15 residues. Germline V lookup: CDR1 LNHDA, CDR2 SQIVND (reference sequence). V lost 3 bases and J lost 2, with 13 bases in between. The CDR3: CASSMGRTRNYGYTF. CDR3 in DNA: TGTGCCAGTAGTATGGGCCGTACCAGGAACTATGGCTACACCTTC.

This clone appeared a few times. V is TRBV30 and J is TRBJ1-5; D is undetermined. CDR1 is GTSNPN, CDR2 SVGIG, per germline (reference sequence). V lost 1 base and J lost 2, with 6 bases in between. The CDR3 contains 13 residues. The CDR3 nucleotides read TGTGCCTGGAGTGGAGAACGCAATCAGCCCCAGCATTTT. Translation: CAWSGERNQPQHF.

CDR3 nucleotide sequence: TGTGCCAGCAGCTTGAGCGGGGCCTCCTACAATGAGCAGTTCTTC. This sequence encodes CASSLSGASYNEQFF. This sequence joins TRBV5-8 and TRBJ2-1; 7 nucleotides agree with TRBD2. The J segment lost 0 bases and the V segment lost 1 base, leaving 1 base of the junction unmatched. Germline loops: CDR1 SGHTS, CDR2 YDEGEE. The CDR3 covers 15 residues.

The chain uses TRBV11-3 and TRBJ2-3, with D unresolved. The length of the CDR3 is 12 residues. CDR1 is SGHNT and CDR2 is YENEEA in the germline V gene. Trimming pared 2 bases from V and 3 bases from J, leaving 3 bases between. CDR3 region: CASSLQTDTQYF. Written as DNA, the CDR3 is TGTGCCAGCAGCTTACAAACAGATACGCAGTATTTT.

The rearrangement uses TRBV9 and TRBJ1-2, with a possible D match to TRBD1 (6 bases). The CDR3 totals 13 residues. The germline gives CDR1 SGDLS, CDR2 YYNGEE. Deletions cut 4 bases from V and 5 bases from J, with 12 bases between. The CDR3 loop is CASSKDSGYGYTF. CDR3 nucleotides: TGTGCCAGCAGCAAGGACAGCGGATATGGCTACACCTTC. Supplemented by reference TRBV9 and TRBJ1-2, the full variable domain reads DSGVTQTPKHLITATGQRVTLRCSPRSGDLSVYWYQQSLDQGLQFLIQYYNGEERAKGNILERFSAQQFPDLHSELNLSSLELGDSALYFCASSKDSGYGYTFGSGTRLTVV.